This entry features one TCR beta chain sequence. No conserved phenylalanine or tryptophan ends this CDR3, so it is likely a read error. The library came from three nested PCR rounds adapted from ARM-PCR protocols. In TCRdb, the multiplex PCR reads were re-called with MiXCR into one record per CDR3 protein. The sample yields approximately 68,000 distinct CDR3 sequences, 65% to 80% seen once. Germline CDR1 and CDR2: SQVTM and ANQGSEA. This CDR3 contains 15 residues. V lost 4 bases to trimming and J lost 3 bases, with 19 bases between them. The data were taken from a study of tumor and adjacent non-tumor tissue in lung cancer. RNA was extracted from bulk tissue without any cell sorting. The normal lung tissue was taken more than 3 cm from the tumor edge.

The origin of this receptor is a man in his 60s with non-small cell lung cancer. The sequenced material came from distant non-tumor lung tissue. The rearrangement uses TRBV29-1 and TRBJ2-7; D is possibly TRBD2 (6 bases). CDR3 in amino acids: CSVAGLPTNIYEQYL. The CDR3 DNA reads as TGCAGCGTTGCCGGACTACCGACTAACATCTACGAGCAGTACTTA.